A selection of T cell receptor beta chains follows, all from one sample in a study of T cell repertoires in ileal Crohn's disease. TCRdb's table, derived via immunoSEQ multiplex PCR, lists solely in-frame clones and lacks some. The sample lists about 12,000 clones; approximately 78% were seen once. The sequencing input was ileal tissue. The source is an adult with Crohn's disease. Both conserved end residues are part of each CDR3. Rows give clone size only sometimes, using once, few, many, or a class for an expanded clone.

>TRBJ2-2|-|TRBV6-5
CASSYNSYTGELFF
>TRBJ2-1|once|TRBV11-3
CASSPRSGSYNEQFF
>TRBJ2-2|-|TRBV2
CASSEGRGTGELFF
>TRBJ2-5|-|TRBV5-4
CASGTSGRGHGTQYF
>TRBJ1-6|few|TRBV30
CAWVGQPNSPLHF
>TRBJ2-7|-|TRBV27
CASSLLTGEQYF
>TRBJ2-5|-|TRBV7-9
CASSPGQGGWLAQYF
>TRBJ2-7|medium-sized|TRBV7-9
CASSFIPYEQYF
>TRBJ2-3|few|TRBV4-2
CASSQAPASGGTDTQYF
>TRBJ2-6|-|TRBV5-1
CASSLRGPGANVLTF
>TRBJ1-4|-|TRBV19
CASSRDREDLFF
>TRBJ2-7|-|TRBV27
CASSLSRTSSYEQYF
>TRBJ2-3|-|TRBV29-1
CSVGGGRGTDTQYF
>TRBJ1-5|-|TRBV2
CASSVYSNQPQHF
>TRBJ1-1|-|TRBV27
CASSEGTAPNTEAFF
>TRBJ1-4|-|TRBV5-5
CASSVLAGTNEKLFF
>TRBJ1-1|-|TRBV7-6
CASSLGQPNTEAFF
>TRBJ1-1|-|TRBV28
CASRSPGAPGTEAFF
>TRBJ2-5|-|TRBV9
CASSAFLRTSGRVVTQYF
>TRBJ1-2|once|TRBV2
CASSGAGGGYTF
>TRBJ2-3|-|TRBV9
CASSVAGSADTQYF
>TRBJ1-2|-|TRBV5-1
CASSFGTQANYGYTF
>TRBJ1-3|-|TRBV14
CASSQILQGTIYF
>TRBJ2-5|few|TRBV19
CASSWGGRETQYF
>TRBJ1-1|-|TRBV5-1
CASSFDRANTEAFF